These 2 T cell receptor beta chains share one sample of origin, sequenced in a study of OX40 agonist ivuxolimab in advanced cancers. Receptors were amplified or captured by the immunoSEQ multiplex PCR assay. The table comes from immuneACCESS by way of TCRdb, which keeps in-frame sequences with V and J called. Part of the clones is missing from these tables; in studies checked, under half for an unresolved V gene and the rest for unknown reasons. The sample table records about 77,000 clones; approximately 85% of these occur just once. The ten largest clones capture roughly 2.1% of the sample. Sequenced here: CD4+ or CD8+ T cells sorted from blood, sampled in a trial of the OX40 agonist ivuxolimab. All receptors come from an adult with an advanced solid tumor such as melanoma, head and neck, liver or kidney cancer.

The CDR3 sequence is CASSLDSTDTQYF. The CDR3 DNA follows: TGCGCCAGCAGCTTGGACAGCACAGATACGCAGTATTTT. The chain carries TRBV5-1 and TRBJ2-3, with D uncertain. Germline loops: CDR1 SGHRS, CDR2 YFSETQ. Trimming took off 0 bases at V and 0 bases at J, with 2 bases between the two ends. The CDR3 has 13 amino acids.

This chain uses TRBV5-8 with TRBJ2-5, with D hard to call. The ends were cut back, 0 bases at V and 3 bases at J, with 12 bases in the middle. CDR3 size: 15 residues. Germline V lookup: CDR1 SGHTS, CDR2 YDEGEE. The CDR3 is CASSLVVRAEETQYF. CDR3 nucleotides: TGTGCCAGCAGCTTGGTCGTACGGGCGGAAGAGACCCAGTACTTC. Combining the CDR3 with reference TRBV5-8 and TRBJ2-5 gives the whole variable domain EAGVTQSPTHLIKTRGQQATLRCSPISGHTSVYWYQQALGLGLQFLLWYDEGEERNRGNFPPRFSGRQFPNYSSELNVNALELEDSALYLCASSLVVRAEETQYFGPGTRLLVL.